This T cell receptor (beta chain) was identified in a study of control samples from healthy donors and cancer patients (dated by TCRdb to about 2020). In the germline V gene, CDR1 corresponds to LGHNA and CDR2 to YNFKEQ. Including cysteine and phenylalanine, the CDR3 has 14 amino acids. Only the CDR3 part of the read is kept: 42 bases, read in frame from the first base. V and J are truncated by 2 bases and 4 bases respectively, leaving an intervening sequence of 11 bases. Library method: the immunoSEQ multiplex PCR assay. TCRdb took over this immuneACCESS table, retaining in-frame rearrangements with V and J assigned. Such tables are incomplete; in checked studies, under half of the missing clones stem from an unresolved V gene, and the remainder is unexplained. Recorded for this sample are about 38,000 clones; about four fifths of them occurred a single time. The ten largest clonotypes hold 20% to 25% of the sample.

On this clone: Its binding antigen is unknown. Nothing much larger sits one base from this clone, and base qualities are not available.

Sequences were obtained from PBMCs. The sequence is built from TRBV4-2 and TRBJ1-2; the D gene cannot be resolved reliably. The clonotype comes from a woman aged 60-70 years with lung cancer. CDR3 reads: CASSQSRSTYGYTF. The DNA reads TGTGCCAGCAGCCAATCCCGGTCGACCTATGGCTACACCTTC.